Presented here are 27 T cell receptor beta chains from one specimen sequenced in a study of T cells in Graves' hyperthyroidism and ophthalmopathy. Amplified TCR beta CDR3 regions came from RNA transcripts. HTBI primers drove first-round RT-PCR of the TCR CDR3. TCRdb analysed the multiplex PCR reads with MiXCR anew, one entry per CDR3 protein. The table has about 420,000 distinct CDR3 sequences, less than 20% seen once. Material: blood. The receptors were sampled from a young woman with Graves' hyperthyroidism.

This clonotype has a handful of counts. CDR3 DNA sequence: TGTGCCACCAGCAGGGGTCGAGAATCTTCCTACAATGAGCAGTTCTTC. Translating it yields CATSRGRESSYNEQFF. The chain links TRBV15 to TRBJ2-1; D is undetermined. Germline V gene sequence: CDR1 LNHNV, CDR2 YYDKDF (reference sequence). The CDR3 sequence is 16 residues long. Trimming took 3 bases from V and 1 from J, leaving 13 bases between them.

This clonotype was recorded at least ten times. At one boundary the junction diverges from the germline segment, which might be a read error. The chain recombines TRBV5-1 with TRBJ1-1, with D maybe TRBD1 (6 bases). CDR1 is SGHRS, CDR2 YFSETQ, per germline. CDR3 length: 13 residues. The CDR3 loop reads CASSSTGNTEAFF. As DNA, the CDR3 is TGTGCCAGCTCATCGACAGGGAACACTGAAGCTTTCTTT.

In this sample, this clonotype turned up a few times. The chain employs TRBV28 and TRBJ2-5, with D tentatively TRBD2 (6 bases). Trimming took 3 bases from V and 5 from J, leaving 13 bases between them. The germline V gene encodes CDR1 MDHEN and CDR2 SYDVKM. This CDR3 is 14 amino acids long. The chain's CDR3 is CASSFGGTLETQYF. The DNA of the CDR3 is TGTGCCAGCAGTTTCGGGGGAACCCTTGAGACCCAGTACTTC.

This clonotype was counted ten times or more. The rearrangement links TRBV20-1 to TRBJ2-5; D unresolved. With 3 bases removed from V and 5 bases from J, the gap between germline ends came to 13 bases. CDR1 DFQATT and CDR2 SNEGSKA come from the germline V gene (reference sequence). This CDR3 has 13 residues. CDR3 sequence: CSASRAEWETQYF. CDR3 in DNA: TGCAGTGCTAGTCGGGCCGAATGGGAGACCCAGTACTTC.

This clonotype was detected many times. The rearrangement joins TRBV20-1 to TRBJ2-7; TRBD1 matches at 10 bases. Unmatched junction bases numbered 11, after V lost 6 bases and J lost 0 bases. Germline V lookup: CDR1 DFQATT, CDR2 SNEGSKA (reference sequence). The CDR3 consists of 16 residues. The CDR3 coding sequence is TGCAGTGCCCCAATCCTCGGACAGGGGGTCTCCTACGAGCAGTACTTC. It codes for CSAPILGQGVSYEQYF.

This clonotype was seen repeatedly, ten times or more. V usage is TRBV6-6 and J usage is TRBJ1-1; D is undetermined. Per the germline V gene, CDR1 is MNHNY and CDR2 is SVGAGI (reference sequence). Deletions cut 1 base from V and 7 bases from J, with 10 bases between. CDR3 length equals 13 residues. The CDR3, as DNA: TGTGCCAGCAGTTACTATGACGGAGGTGAAGCTTTCTTT. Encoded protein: CASSYYDGGEAFF.

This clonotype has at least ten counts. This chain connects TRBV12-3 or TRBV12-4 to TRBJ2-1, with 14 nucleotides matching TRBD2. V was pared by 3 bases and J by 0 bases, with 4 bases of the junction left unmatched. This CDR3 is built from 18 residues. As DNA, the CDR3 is TGTGCCAGCAGTTTCCGGACTAGCGGGGGGAGCTCCTACAATGAGCAGTTCTTC. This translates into CASSFRTSGGSSYNEQFF.

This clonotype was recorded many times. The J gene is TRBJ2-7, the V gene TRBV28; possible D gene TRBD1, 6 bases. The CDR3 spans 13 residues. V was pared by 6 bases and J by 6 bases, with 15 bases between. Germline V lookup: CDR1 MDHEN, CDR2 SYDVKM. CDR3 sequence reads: CASSQHQGSEQYF. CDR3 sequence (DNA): TGTGCCAGCAGCCAACACCAGGGGTCCGAGCAGTACTTC.

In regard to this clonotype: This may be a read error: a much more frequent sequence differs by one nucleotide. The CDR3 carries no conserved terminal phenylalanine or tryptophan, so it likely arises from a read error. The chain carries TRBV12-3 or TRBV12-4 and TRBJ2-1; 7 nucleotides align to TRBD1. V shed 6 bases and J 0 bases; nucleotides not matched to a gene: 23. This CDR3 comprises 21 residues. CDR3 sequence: CASSHRRSPTGKTISYNEQFS. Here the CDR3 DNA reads TGTGCCAGCAGCCATAGGAGGTCTCCGACAGGGAAAACCATCTCCTACAATGAGCAGTTCTCC.

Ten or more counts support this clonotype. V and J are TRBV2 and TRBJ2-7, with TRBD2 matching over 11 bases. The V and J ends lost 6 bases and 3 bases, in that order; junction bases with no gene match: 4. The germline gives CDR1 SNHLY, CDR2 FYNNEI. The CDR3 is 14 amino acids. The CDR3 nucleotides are TGTGCCAGCAGGGATACTAGCGGGAGCTACGAGCAGTACTTC. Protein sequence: CASRDTSGSYEQYF.

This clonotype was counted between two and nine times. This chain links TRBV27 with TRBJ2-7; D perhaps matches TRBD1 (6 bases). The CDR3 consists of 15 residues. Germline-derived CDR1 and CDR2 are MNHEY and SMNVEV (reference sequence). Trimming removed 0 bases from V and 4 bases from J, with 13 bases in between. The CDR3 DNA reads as TGTGCCAGCAGTTTATCGTGGAACAGGGAGTACGAGCAGTACTTC. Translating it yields CASSLSWNREYEQYF.

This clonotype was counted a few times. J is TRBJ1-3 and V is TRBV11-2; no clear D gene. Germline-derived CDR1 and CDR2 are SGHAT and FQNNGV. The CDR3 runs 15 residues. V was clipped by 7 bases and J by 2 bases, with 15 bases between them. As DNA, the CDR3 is TGTGCCAGCAAGTCCAGTAATAAGACTGGAAACACCATATATTTT. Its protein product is CASKSSNKTGNTIYF.

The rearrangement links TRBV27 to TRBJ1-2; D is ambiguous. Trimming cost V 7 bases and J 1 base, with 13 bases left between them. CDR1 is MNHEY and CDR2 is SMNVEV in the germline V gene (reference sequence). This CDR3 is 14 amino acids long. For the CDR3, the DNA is TGTGCCAGCAACCCGGCGGGGTATAACTATGGCTACACCTTC. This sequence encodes CASNPAGYNYGYTF.

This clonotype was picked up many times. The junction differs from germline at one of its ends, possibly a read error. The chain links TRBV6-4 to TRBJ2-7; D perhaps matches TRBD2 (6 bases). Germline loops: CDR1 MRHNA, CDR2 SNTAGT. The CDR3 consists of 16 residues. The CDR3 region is CASRDYHRGSISEQYF. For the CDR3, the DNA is TGTGCCAGCAGAGACTACCACCGGGGGTCTATCAGCGAGCAGTACTTC.

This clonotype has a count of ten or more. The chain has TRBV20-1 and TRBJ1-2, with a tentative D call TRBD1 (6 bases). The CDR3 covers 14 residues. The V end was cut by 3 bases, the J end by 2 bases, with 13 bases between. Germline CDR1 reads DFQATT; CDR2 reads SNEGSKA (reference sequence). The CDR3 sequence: CSARGARRNYGYTF. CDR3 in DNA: TGCAGTGCTAGGGGGGCTAGAAGAAACTATGGCTACACCTTC.

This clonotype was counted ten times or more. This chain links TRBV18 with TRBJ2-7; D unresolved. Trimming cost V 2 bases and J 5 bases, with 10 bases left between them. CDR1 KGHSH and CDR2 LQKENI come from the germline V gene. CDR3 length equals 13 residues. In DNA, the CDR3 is TGTGCCAGCTCACCATACTTAAAGGACGAGCAGTACTTC. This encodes CASSPYLKDEQYF. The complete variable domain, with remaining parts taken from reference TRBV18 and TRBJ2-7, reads NAGVMQNPRHLVRRRGQEARLRCSPMKGHSHVYWYRQLPEEGLKFMVYLQKENIIDESGMPKERFSAEFPKEGPSILRIQQVVRGDSAAYFCASSPYLKDEQYFGPGTRLTVT.

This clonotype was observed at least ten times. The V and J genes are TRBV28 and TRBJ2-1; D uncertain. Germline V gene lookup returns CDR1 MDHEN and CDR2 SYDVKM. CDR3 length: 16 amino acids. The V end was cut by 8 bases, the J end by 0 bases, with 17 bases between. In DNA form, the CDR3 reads TGTGCCAGCCCGCCACGCCTATGGAGCTCCTACAATGAGCAGTTCTTC. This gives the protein CASPPRLWSSYNEQFF.

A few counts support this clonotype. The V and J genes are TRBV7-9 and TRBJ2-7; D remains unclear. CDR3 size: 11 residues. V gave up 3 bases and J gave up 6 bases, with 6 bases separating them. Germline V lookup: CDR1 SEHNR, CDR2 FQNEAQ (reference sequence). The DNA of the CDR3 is TGTGCCAGCAGCTTCCTTACCGAGCAGTACTTC. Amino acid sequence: CASSFLTEQYF.

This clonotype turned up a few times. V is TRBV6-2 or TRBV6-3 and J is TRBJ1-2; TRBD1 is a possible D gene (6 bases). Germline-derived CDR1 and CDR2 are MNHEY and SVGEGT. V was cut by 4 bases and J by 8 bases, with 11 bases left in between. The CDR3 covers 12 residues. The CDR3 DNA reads TGTGCCAGCAGTTTCACAGGGCTCGGCTACACCTTC. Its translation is CASSFTGLGYTF.

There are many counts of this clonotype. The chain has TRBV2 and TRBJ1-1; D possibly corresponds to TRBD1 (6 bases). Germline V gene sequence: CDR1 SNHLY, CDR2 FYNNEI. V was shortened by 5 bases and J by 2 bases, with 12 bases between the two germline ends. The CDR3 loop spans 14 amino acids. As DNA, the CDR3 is TGTGCCAGCAGTACGGACAGAGTAAACACTGAAGCTTTCTTT. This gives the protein CASSTDRVNTEAFF.

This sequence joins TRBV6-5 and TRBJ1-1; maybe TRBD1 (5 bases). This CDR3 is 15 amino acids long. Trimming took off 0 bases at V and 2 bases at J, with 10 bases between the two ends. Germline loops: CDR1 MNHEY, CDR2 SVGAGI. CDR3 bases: TGTGCCAGCAGTTACTCGGCAGGGCCCAACACTGAAGCTTTCTTT. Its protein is CASSYSAGPNTEAFF.

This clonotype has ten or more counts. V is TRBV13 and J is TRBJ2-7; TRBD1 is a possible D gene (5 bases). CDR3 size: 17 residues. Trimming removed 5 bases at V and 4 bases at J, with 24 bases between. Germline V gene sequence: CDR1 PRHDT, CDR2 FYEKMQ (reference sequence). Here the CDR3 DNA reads TGTGCCAGCAGCGCCACTAACAGGTTTTACCCTACATACGAGCAGTACTTC. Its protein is CASSATNRFYPTYEQYF.

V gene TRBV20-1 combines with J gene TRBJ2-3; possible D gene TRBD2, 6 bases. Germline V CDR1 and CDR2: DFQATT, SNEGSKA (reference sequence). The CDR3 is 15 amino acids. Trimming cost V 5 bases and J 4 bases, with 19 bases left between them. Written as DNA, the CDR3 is TGCAGTGCTCAGTGGAGGGCGGGAATCGCAGATACGCAGTATTTT. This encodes CSAQWRAGIADTQYF.

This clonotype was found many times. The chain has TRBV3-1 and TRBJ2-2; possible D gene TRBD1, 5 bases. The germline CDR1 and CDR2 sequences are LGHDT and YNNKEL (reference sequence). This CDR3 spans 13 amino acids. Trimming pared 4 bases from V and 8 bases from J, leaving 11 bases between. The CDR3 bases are TGTGCCAGCAGCCCAGGGATCTTGGGGGAGCTGTTTTTT. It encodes CASSPGILGELFF.

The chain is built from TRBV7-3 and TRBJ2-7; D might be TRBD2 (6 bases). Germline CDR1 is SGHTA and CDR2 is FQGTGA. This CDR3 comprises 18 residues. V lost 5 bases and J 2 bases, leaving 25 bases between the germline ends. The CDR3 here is CASSPTLGLRVPAYEQYF. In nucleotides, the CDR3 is TGTGCCAGCAGCCCGACGCTCGGACTAAGGGTGCCGGCCTACGAGCAGTACTTC.

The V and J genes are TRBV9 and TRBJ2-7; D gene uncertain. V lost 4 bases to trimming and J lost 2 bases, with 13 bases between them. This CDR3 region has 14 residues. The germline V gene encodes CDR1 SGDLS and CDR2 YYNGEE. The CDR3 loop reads CASSPLGETYEQYF. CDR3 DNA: TGTGCCAGCAGCCCCCTGGGCGAGACCTACGAGCAGTACTTC.

The CDR3 spells CASSLDRTLNEKLFF. The DNA of the CDR3 is TGTGCCAGCAGCTTGGACAGAACACTTAATGAAAAACTGTTTTTT. V usage is TRBV5-8 and J usage is TRBJ1-4; D gene uncertain. Looked up from germline, CDR1 is SGHTS and CDR2 is YDEGEE. This CDR3 comprises 15 residues. V shed 0 bases and J shed 4 bases, with 10 bases lying between them.